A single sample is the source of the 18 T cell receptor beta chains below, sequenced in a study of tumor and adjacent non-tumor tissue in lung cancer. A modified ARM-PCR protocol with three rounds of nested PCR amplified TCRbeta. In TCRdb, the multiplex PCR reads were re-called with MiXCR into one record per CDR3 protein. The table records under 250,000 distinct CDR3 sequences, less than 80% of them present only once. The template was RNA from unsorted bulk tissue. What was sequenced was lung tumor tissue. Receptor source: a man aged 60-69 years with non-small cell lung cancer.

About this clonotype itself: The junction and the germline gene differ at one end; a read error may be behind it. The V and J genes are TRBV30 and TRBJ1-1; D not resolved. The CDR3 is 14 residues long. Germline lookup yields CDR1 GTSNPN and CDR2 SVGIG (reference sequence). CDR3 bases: TGTGCCCGGAGTGTACTGGGAGGGAACACTGAAGCTTTCTTT. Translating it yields CARSVLGGNTEAFF.

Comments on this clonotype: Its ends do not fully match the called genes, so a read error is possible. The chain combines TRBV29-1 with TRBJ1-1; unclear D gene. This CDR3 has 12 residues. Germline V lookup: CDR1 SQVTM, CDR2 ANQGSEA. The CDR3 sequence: CSAEGEYAEVFF. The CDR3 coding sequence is TGCAGCGCTGAAGGTGAATACGCTGAAGTTTTCTTT.

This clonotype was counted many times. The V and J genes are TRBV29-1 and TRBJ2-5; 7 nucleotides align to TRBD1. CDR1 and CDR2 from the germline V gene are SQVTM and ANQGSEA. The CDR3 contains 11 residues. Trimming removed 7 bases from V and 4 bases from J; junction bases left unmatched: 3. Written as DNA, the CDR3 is TGCAGCGGACGACAGGGAGAGACCCAGTACTTC. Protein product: CSGRQGETQYF.

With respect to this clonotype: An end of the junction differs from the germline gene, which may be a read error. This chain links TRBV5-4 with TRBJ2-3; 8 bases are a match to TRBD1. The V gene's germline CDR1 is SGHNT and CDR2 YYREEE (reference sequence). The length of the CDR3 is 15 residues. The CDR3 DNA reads TGTACCAGCAGCCTAGGCAGGGGGCCGGCAGATACGCAGTATTTT. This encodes CTSSLGRGPADTQYF.

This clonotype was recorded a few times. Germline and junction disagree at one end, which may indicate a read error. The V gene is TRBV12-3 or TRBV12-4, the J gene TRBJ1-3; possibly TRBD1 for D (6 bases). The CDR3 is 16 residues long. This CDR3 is CTSSFRGGAEGNSIYF. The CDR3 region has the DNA TGTACCAGCAGTTTCCGGGGGGGGGCTGAAGGAAACAGCATATATTTT.

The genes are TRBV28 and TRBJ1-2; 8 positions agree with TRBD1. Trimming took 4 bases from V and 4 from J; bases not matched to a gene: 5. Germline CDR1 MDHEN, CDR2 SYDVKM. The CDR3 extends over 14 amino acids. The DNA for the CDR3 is TGTGCCAGCAGTTCTGGACAGGGCCGCTATGGCTACACCTTC. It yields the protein CASSSGQGRYGYTF.

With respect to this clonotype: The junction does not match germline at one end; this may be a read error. CDR3 in DNA: TGTGCCAGCAGCCCTGGACAGTTCGAAGCCTTCTTT. Translated, it gives CASSPGQFEAFF. The genes are TRBV5-4 and TRBJ1-1; perhaps TRBD1 as D (6 bases). From germline, CDR1 is SGHNT and CDR2 YYREEE (reference sequence). CDR3 size: 12 residues.

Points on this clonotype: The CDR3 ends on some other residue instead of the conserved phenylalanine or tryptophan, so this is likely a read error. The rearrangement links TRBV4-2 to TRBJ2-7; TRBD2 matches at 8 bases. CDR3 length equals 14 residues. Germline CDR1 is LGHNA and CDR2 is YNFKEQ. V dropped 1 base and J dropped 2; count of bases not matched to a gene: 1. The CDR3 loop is CASSQGTSPYEQYY. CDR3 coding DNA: TGTGCCAGCAGCCAAGGGACTAGCCCCTACGAGCAGTACTAC.

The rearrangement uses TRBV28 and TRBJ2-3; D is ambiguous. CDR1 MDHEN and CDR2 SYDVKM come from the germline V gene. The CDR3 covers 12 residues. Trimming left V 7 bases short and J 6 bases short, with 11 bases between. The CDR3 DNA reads TGTGCCAGCATGGAGTTCAAGGATACGCAGTATTTT. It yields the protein CASMEFKDTQYF. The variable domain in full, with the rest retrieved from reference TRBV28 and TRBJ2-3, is DVKVTQSSRYLVKRTGEKVFLECVQDMDHENMFWYRQDPGLGLRLIYFSYDVKMKEKGDIPEGYSVSREKKERFSLILESASTNQTSMYLCASMEFKDTQYFGPGTRLTVL.

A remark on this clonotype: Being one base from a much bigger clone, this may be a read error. DNA for the CDR3: TGCAGCGATGGGGGGGATACGCAGTATTTT. Residues: CSDGGDTQYF. The chain couples TRBV29-1 to TRBJ2-3; tentatively, D is TRBD2 (6 bases). Between the trimmed V and J ends, which lost 7 bases and 6 bases, there was a span of 8 bases. The CDR3 totals 10 residues. Germline-derived CDR1 and CDR2 are SQVTM and ANQGSEA.

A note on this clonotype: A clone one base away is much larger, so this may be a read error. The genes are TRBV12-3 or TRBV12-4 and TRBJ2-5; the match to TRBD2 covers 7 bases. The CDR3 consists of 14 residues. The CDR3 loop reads CASSNPAGLETHYF. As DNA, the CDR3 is TGTGCCAGCAGTAACCCAGCGGGACTGGAGACCCACTACTTC.

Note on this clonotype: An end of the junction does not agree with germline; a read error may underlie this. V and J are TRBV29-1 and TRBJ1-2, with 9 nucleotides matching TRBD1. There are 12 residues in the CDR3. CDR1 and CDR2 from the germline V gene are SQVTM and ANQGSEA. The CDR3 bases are TGCCGCGTAACAGGGGGCGCGTATGGCTACGCCTTC. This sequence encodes CRVTGGAYGYAF.

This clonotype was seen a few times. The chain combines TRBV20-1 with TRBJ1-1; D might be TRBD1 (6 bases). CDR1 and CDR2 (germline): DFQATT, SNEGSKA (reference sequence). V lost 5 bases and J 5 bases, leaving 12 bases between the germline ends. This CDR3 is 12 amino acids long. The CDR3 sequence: CSAPTQGTEAFF. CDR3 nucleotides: TGCAGTGCTCCCACACAGGGTACTGAAGCTTTCTTT.

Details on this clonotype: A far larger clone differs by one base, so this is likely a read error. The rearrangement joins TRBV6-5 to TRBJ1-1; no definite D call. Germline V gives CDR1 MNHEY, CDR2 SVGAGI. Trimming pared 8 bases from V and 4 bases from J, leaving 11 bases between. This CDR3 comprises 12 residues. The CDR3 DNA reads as TGTGCCAGCCAGAAGCGAAGCACTGAAGCTTTCTTT. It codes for CASQKRSTEAFF.

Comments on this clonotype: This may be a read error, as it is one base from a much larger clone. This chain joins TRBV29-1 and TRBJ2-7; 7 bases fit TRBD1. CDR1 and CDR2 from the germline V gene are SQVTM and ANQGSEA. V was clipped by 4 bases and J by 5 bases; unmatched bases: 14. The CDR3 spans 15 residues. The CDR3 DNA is TGCAGCGTTGGGGGGCGAGGGACAGTGGTCCACGAGCAGTACTTC. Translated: CSVGGRGTVVHEQYF.

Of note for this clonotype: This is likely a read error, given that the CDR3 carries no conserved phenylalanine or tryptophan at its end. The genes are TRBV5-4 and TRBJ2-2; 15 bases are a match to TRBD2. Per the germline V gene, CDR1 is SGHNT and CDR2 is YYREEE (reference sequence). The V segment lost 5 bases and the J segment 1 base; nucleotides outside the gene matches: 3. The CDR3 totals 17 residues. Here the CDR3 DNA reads TGTGCCAGCAGGCCGGGACTAGCGGGGGGGAACACCGGGGAGCTGTTTCAT. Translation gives CASRPGLAGGNTGELFH.

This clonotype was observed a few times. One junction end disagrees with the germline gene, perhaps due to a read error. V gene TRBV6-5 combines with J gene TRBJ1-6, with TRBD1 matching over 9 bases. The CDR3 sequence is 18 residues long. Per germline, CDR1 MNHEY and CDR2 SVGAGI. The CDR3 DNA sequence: TGTGCCAGCTGTTACGGTAGTACAGGGGGCGCCCCAAACTCACCCCTCCACTTT. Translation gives CASCYGSTGGAPNSPLHF.

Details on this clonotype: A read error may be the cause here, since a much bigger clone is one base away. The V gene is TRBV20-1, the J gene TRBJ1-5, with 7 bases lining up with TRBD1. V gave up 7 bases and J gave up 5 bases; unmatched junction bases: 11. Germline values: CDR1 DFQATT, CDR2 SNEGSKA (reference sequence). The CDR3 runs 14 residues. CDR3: CSDSNPGTDQPQHF. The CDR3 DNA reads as TGCAGTGATAGCAACCCCGGGACAGATCAGCCCCAGCATTTT.